Listed below are T cell receptor beta chains from one sample, sequenced in a study of T cell repertoires in cytomegalovirus infection. A single record per CDR3 protein comes from TCRdb applying MiXCR to the reads. The sample includes about 600,000 distinct CDR3 sequences, about 24% of them seen just once. Sequenced sample: CD8+ T cells from PBMCs. These receptors originate from a human donor in good health (CMV status not recorded). Some clones in this sample may be carry-over from other donors' samples. Both conserved end residues are part of each CDR3. D genes are given only for firm matches. Clone size is stated in some rows and not others, as once, few, many or a class when expanded.

cdr3_aa: CASTNGQGADADTQYF
cdr3_nt: TGTGCCAGCACCAACGGACAGGGGGCTGATGCAGATACGCAGTATTTT
clone_size: few
j_call: TRBJ2-3
v_call: TRBV12-3/TRBV12-4
d_call: TRBD1

cdr3_aa: CASSYEAVYTGELFF
cdr3_nt: TGTGCCAGCAGTTACGAGGCGGTCTACACCGGGGAGCTGTTTTTT
clone_size: .
j_call: TRBJ2-2
v_call: TRBV6-2/TRBV6-3
d_call: .

cdr3_aa: CASSQSKGGRLQNNLREKLFF
cdr3_nt: TGCGCCAGCAGTCAATCGAAAGGCGGACGTCTCCAAAACAATCTCCGAGAAAAACTGTTTTTT
clone_size: few
j_call: TRBJ1-4
v_call: TRBV23-1
d_call: .

cdr3_aa: CASSSDGFIGTEAFF
cdr3_nt: TGTGCCAGCAGCTCGGACGGATTTATTGGCACTGAAGCTTTCTTT
clone_size: many
j_call: TRBJ1-1
v_call: TRBV7-9
d_call: .

cdr3_aa: CASSLGQGALNEKLFF
cdr3_nt: TGTGCCAGCAGCCTTGGACAGGGGGCCCTAAATGAAAAACTGTTTTTT
clone_size: many
j_call: TRBJ1-4
v_call: TRBV7-2
d_call: TRBD1

cdr3_aa: CASRKEPPRDQPQHF
cdr3_nt: TGTGCCAGCAGAAAGGAACCCCCTAGGGATCAGCCCCAGCATTTT
clone_size: .
j_call: TRBJ1-5
v_call: TRBV6-1
d_call: .

cdr3_aa: CASSITSGGSYNEQFF
cdr3_nt: TGTGCCAGTAGTATCACTAGCGGGGGCTCCTACAATGAGCAGTTCTTC
clone_size: few
j_call: TRBJ2-1
v_call: TRBV19
d_call: TRBD2

cdr3_aa: CATSTRGGSYNEQFF
cdr3_nt: TGTGCCACCAGCACCCGCGGGGGCTCCTACAATGAGCAGTTCTTC
clone_size: .
j_call: TRBJ2-1
v_call: TRBV15
d_call: TRBD2

cdr3_aa: CASSPGGQGSPDTQYF
cdr3_nt: TGTGCCAGCAGCCCAGGGGGACAGGGATCTCCAGATACGCAGTATTTT
clone_size: few
j_call: TRBJ2-3
v_call: TRBV13
d_call: TRBD1

cdr3_aa: CASSYKDRGNYGYTF
cdr3_nt: TGTGCCAGCAGTTATAAGGACAGGGGCAACTATGGCTACACCTTC
clone_size: few
j_call: TRBJ1-2
v_call: TRBV6-2/TRBV6-3
d_call: TRBD1

cdr3_aa: CASSLDGSNYGYTF
cdr3_nt: TGTGCCAGCAGCTTGGATGGTTCTAACTATGGCTACACCTTC
clone_size: many
j_call: TRBJ1-2
v_call: TRBV7-2
d_call: .

cdr3_aa: CVSSHLNRGGTEAFF
cdr3_nt: TGTGTCAGCAGCCATCTAAACAGGGGCGGCACTGAAGCTTTCTTT
clone_size: .
j_call: TRBJ1-1
v_call: TRBV7-4
d_call: TRBD1

cdr3_aa: CASSKTGGSNTEAFF
cdr3_nt: TGTGCCAGCAGCAAAACTGGGGGCTCGAACACTGAAGCTTTCTTT
clone_size: .
j_call: TRBJ1-1
v_call: TRBV6-1
d_call: .

cdr3_aa: CASSLSAGTSFTDTQYF
cdr3_nt: TGTGCCAGCAGTTTATCAGCAGGGACCTCCTTCACAGATACGCAGTATTTT
clone_size: .
j_call: TRBJ2-3
v_call: TRBV27
d_call: .

cdr3_aa: CSVEGGRDTDTQYF
cdr3_nt: TGCAGCGTTGAAGGGGGGAGAGATACAGATACGCAGTATTTT
clone_size: few
j_call: TRBJ2-3
v_call: TRBV29-1
d_call: .

cdr3_aa: CASSIQGTIGTGELFF
cdr3_nt: TGTGCCAGTAGTATCCAAGGGACTATCGGCACCGGGGAGCTGTTTTTT
clone_size: few
j_call: TRBJ2-2
v_call: TRBV19
d_call: TRBD2

cdr3_aa: CASSYGTGHTEAFF
cdr3_nt: TGTGCCAGCAGTTACGGGACAGGGCACACTGAAGCTTTCTTT
clone_size: many
j_call: TRBJ1-1
v_call: TRBV27
d_call: TRBD1

cdr3_aa: CASSAPGQHNEQFF
cdr3_nt: TGTGCCAGCAGCGCTCCGGGACAGCACAATGAGCAGTTCTTC
clone_size: few
j_call: TRBJ2-1
v_call: TRBV11-2
d_call: TRBD1

cdr3_aa: CASSIGKTSGGNDEQFF
cdr3_nt: TGTGCCAGCAGCATAGGGAAGACTAGCGGGGGGAACGATGAGCAGTTCTTC
clone_size: .
j_call: TRBJ2-1
v_call: TRBV5-5
d_call: TRBD2

cdr3_aa: CASGHAAEQYF
cdr3_nt: TGTGCTAGTGGCCATGCAGCCGAGCAGTACTTC
clone_size: .
j_call: TRBJ2-7
v_call: TRBV12-5
d_call: .

cdr3_aa: CASSQELSAGMAYNEQFF
cdr3_nt: TGCGCCAGCAGCCAAGAGCTGTCAGCGGGGATGGCTTACAATGAGCAGTTCTTC
clone_size: .
j_call: TRBJ2-1
v_call: TRBV4-1
d_call: TRBD2

cdr3_aa: CSVTTGNYGYTF
cdr3_nt: TGCAGCGTTACGACAGGGAACTATGGCTACACCTTC
clone_size: .
j_call: TRBJ1-2
v_call: TRBV29-1
d_call: TRBD1

cdr3_aa: CASSSPGGVGSPLHF
cdr3_nt: TGTGCCAGCAGCTCCCCTGGGGGGGTTGGTTCACCCCTCCACTTT
clone_size: .
j_call: TRBJ1-6
v_call: TRBV11-2
d_call: .

cdr3_aa: CASRTGTGMLRNQPQHF
cdr3_nt: TGTGCCAGCAGAACCGGGACAGGGATGTTGCGCAATCAGCCCCAGCATTTT
clone_size: few
j_call: TRBJ1-5
v_call: TRBV28
d_call: TRBD1

cdr3_aa: CASSGYGGPLETQYF
cdr3_nt: TGTGCCAGCAGCGGCTACGGGGGGCCGTTGGAGACCCAGTACTTC
clone_size: few
j_call: TRBJ2-5
v_call: TRBV5-4
d_call: .

cdr3_aa: CASSAQGLEAFF
cdr3_nt: TGTGCCAGCAGCGCCCAGGGACTTGAAGCTTTCTTT
clone_size: .
j_call: TRBJ1-1
v_call: TRBV13
d_call: .

cdr3_aa: CASSYYRSETQYF
cdr3_nt: TGTGCCAGCAGTTACTACAGGTCAGAGACCCAGTACTTC
clone_size: few
j_call: TRBJ2-5
v_call: TRBV6-2/TRBV6-3
d_call: .

cdr3_aa: CASSFRTGAGETQYF
cdr3_nt: TGTGCCAGCAGTTTCCGGACAGGGGCAGGGGAGACCCAGTACTTC
clone_size: .
j_call: TRBJ2-5
v_call: TRBV28
d_call: TRBD1

cdr3_aa: CASSWDRGAYNEQFF
cdr3_nt: TGTGCCAGCAGCTGGGACAGGGGAGCCTACAATGAGCAGTTCTTC
clone_size: .
j_call: TRBJ2-1
v_call: TRBV7-9
d_call: TRBD1

cdr3_aa: CASSPTVLRGFNTGELFF
cdr3_nt: TGTGCCAGCAGCCCGACAGTCCTAAGGGGGTTTAACACCGGGGAGCTGTTTTTT
clone_size: .
j_call: TRBJ2-2
v_call: TRBV6-5
d_call: .

cdr3_aa: CASSLSRLNTEAFF
cdr3_nt: TGTGCCAGCAGCTTAAGCCGGCTGAACACTGAAGCTTTCTTT
clone_size: once
j_call: TRBJ1-1
v_call: TRBV7-2
d_call: .

cdr3_aa: CASSQDSKVGYGYTF
cdr3_nt: TGCGCCAGCAGCCAAGATTCGAAGGTTGGCTATGGCTACACCTTC
clone_size: .
j_call: TRBJ1-2
v_call: TRBV4-1
d_call: .

cdr3_aa: CASSFGGGARNEQFF
cdr3_nt: TGTGCCAGCAGTTTTGGCGGGGGGGCACGGAATGAGCAGTTCTTC
clone_size: few
j_call: TRBJ2-1
v_call: TRBV27
d_call: TRBD2

cdr3_aa: CASSSSRGMTDTQYF
cdr3_nt: TGTGCCAGCAGCTCCTCTAGAGGAATGACAGATACGCAGTATTTT
clone_size: .
j_call: TRBJ2-3
v_call: TRBV7-6
d_call: .

cdr3_aa: CASTNLGTGEYMNTEAFF
cdr3_nt: TGTGCCAGCACCAACCTCGGGACAGGAGAATACATGAACACTGAAGCTTTCTTT
clone_size: few
j_call: TRBJ1-1
v_call: TRBV6-2/TRBV6-3
d_call: TRBD1

cdr3_aa: CASSYDVTAVNEQFF
cdr3_nt: TGTGCCAGCAGTTACGACGTGACAGCCGTCAATGAGCAGTTCTTC
clone_size: .
j_call: TRBJ2-1
v_call: TRBV6-5
d_call: .

cdr3_aa: CASTRDIGLSGYTF
cdr3_nt: TGTGCCAGCACGAGGGACATCGGACTCAGCGGCTACACCTTC
clone_size: once
j_call: TRBJ1-2
v_call: TRBV12-3/TRBV12-4
d_call: .

cdr3_aa: CASSLTGGLGNEQFF
cdr3_nt: TGTGCCAGCAGCTTAACAGGGGGCCTTGGCAATGAGCAGTTCTTC
clone_size: .
j_call: TRBJ2-1
v_call: TRBV5-4
d_call: TRBD1

cdr3_aa: CSAKQGESYEQYF
cdr3_nt: TGCAGTGCAAAACAGGGGGAGTCCTACGAGCAGTACTTC
clone_size: few
j_call: TRBJ2-7
v_call: TRBV20-1
d_call: TRBD1

cdr3_aa: CTSSSTRTGDMDWDTDTQYF
cdr3_nt: TGTACCAGCAGTTCCACCCGGACAGGGGACATGGATTGGGACACAGATACGCAGTATTTT
clone_size: few
j_call: TRBJ2-3
v_call: TRBV28
d_call: TRBD1